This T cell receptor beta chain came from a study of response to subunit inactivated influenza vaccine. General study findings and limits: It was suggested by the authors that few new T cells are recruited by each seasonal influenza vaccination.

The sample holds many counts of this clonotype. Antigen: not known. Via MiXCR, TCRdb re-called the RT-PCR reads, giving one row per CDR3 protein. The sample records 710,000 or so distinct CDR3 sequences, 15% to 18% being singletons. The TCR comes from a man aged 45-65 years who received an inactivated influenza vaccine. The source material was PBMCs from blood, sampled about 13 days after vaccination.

The CDR3 region is CASSVAPGAKNIQYF. The CDR3 DNA reads TGTGCCAGCAGCGTAGCGCCGGGGGCCAAAAACATTCAGTACTTC. The V call is TRBV9, the J call TRBJ2-4; perhaps TRBD2 as D (5 bases). V lost 0 bases and J 1 base, leaving 8 bases between the germline ends. Germline CDR1 and CDR2: SGDLS and YYNGEE. The length of the CDR3 is 15 residues.